This TCR beta chain was identified in a study of metastatic and nonmetastatic thyroid tumors. About the study: Comparison of repertoires was carried out across blood and tumor or nodule tissue from malignant and benign thyroid patients.

Per the germline V gene, CDR1 is LNHDA and CDR2 is SQIVND (reference sequence). This CDR3 has 12 amino acids. Whole-study findings and limits: In both blood and tumor samples, TCR beta diversity was reported significantly higher for malignant than benign nodules.

Turning to this clone: The antigen is unknown. Given a much more abundant clone one base away, this may be a read error.

Study processing details: A classifier for distant metastasis in papillary thyroid cancer was constructed using CDR3 differences observed across clinicopathological groups. TCRdb re-analyzed the PCR reads using MiXCR. For this entry, the V and J calls and clone size follow TCRdb and not the study's own pipeline. The profile shows roughly 58,000 clones, just over 4% of them singletons. Patients underwent thyroid surgery, and none had received any treatment before it. Sequencing input: blood. The chain uses TRBV19 and TRBJ2-4; possibly TRBD1 for D (5 bases). This clonotype originated in a female donor with papillary thyroid cancer or a benign thyroid nodule (not recorded which). Some clones in this sample may be carry-over from other donors' samples. The DNA for the CDR3 is TGTGCCAGTAGCCTCGGACAAAACATTAAGTACTTC. Its protein product is CASSLGQNIKYF.